The 3 T cell receptor beta chains below all came from one sample that was sequenced in a study of T cells after yellow fever vaccination. TCRdb re-called the 5' RACE reads through MiXCR, storing one row per CDR3 protein. The sample includes a few hundred thousand distinct CDR3 sequences, approximately 4% of them seen just once. This specimen was PBMCs, taken 5 days after the yellow fever booster vaccination. These receptors were obtained from a man between 18 and 35 years old who received the YFV17D yellow fever vaccine.

This clonotype was seen more than once but under ten times. J is TRBJ2-7 and V is TRBV18, with unresolved D. The CDR3 sequence is 13 residues long. V was shortened by 2 bases and J by 6 bases, with 11 bases between the two germline ends. CDR1 is KGHSH, CDR2 LQKENI, per germline. The CDR3 protein is CASSPDVLSEQYV. The CDR3 nucleotides read TGTGCCAGCTCACCAGATGTACTAAGCGAGCAGTACGTC.

The chain is built from TRBV7-3 and TRBJ2-1; 10 bases line up with TRBD2. Germline V gene data show CDR1 as SGHTA and CDR2 as FQGTGA. CDR3 length: 15 residues. Germline trimming cut 5 bases from V and 9 bases from J; bases unmatched to any gene: 10. The CDR3 loop reads CASSPSGGAMSEQFF. The CDR3 DNA reads TGTGCCAGCAGCCCCAGCGGGGGGGCCATGAGTGAGCAGTTCTTC.

This clonotype was seen many times. V gene TRBV14 combines with J gene TRBJ2-5, with D uncertain. Germline V gene data show CDR1 as SGHDN and CDR2 as FVKESK. The ends were cut back, 2 bases at V and 1 base at J, with 5 bases in the middle. The CDR3 runs to 13 residues. The CDR3 DNA sequence: TGTGCCAGCAGCCAAAACAGCCAAGAGACCCAGTACTTC. It codes for CASSQNSQETQYF. Filled out from reference TRBV14 and TRBJ2-5, the complete variable domain reads EAGVTQFPSHSVIEKGQTVTLRCDPISGHDNLYWYRRVMGKEIKFLLHFVKESKQDESGMPNNRFLAERTGGTYSTLKVQPAELEDSGVYFCASSQNSQETQYFGPGTRLLVL.